The 9 T cell receptor beta chains below all came from one sample that was sequenced in a study of T cells in Graves' hyperthyroidism and ophthalmopathy. Authors of the study amplified TCR beta CDR3 regions from RNA transcripts. HTBI primers were the set used in a first-round RT-PCR of the TCR CDR3. TCRdb ran MiXCR on the multiplex PCR reads and lists one entry per CDR3 protein. This sample has around 300,000 distinct CDR3 sequences, with about an eighth found just once. What was sequenced was blood. These receptors were collected from a young woman with Graves' hyperthyroidism that later progressed to Graves' ophthalmopathy.

Details on this clonotype: Compared with germline, one end of the junction differs, possibly owing to a read error. V and J are TRBV6-2 or TRBV6-3 and TRBJ1-1; D remains unclear. Germline V gene data show CDR1 as MNHEY and CDR2 as SVGEGT. The CDR3 runs to 14 residues. The CDR3 DNA sequence: TGTGCCAGCAGTTACGGAATGTCGGGCACTGGAGCTTTCTTT. It encodes CASSYGMSGTGAFF.

This clonotype has at least ten counts. The V gene is TRBV7-2, the J gene TRBJ2-1, with 14 bases matching TRBD2. Trimming removed 4 bases from V and 3 bases from J; junction bases left unmatched: 11. Germline V gene sequence: CDR1 SGHTA, CDR2 FQGNSA. The CDR3 totals 19 residues. Here the CDR3 reads CASSSLPGLAGGLYNEQFF. For the CDR3, the DNA is TGTGCCAGCAGCTCACTGCCCGGACTAGCGGGGGGACTCTACAATGAGCAGTTCTTC.

This clonotype was found many times. The V call is TRBV10-3, the J call TRBJ2-3; D ambiguous. Germline-derived CDR1 and CDR2 are ENHRY and SYGVKD. CDR3 length: 13 amino acids. V gave up 6 bases and J gave up 2 bases, with 9 bases separating them. For the CDR3, the DNA is TGTGCCATCAGGCTAGGCAACACAGATACGCAGTATTTT. Translating it yields CAIRLGNTDTQYF.

This clonotype was counted many times. In DNA, the CDR3 is TGTGCCAGCAGCATGCGGGGAGTCAGCTCCTACGAGCAGTACTTC. This sequence encodes CASSMRGVSSYEQYF. The chain is built from TRBV7-9 and TRBJ2-7; tentatively, D is TRBD2 (6 bases). The CDR3 sequence is 15 residues long. Trimming shortened V by 5 bases and J by 0 bases, and 14 bases separated the two germline ends. The germline CDR1 and CDR2 sequences are SEHNR and FQNEAQ (reference sequence). The full variable domain, completed using reference TRBV7-9 and TRBJ2-7, is DTGVSQNPRHKITKRGQNVTFRCDPISEHNRLYWYRQTLGQGPEFLTYFQNEAQLEKSRLLSDRFSAERPKGSFSTLEIQRTEQGDSAMYLCASSMRGVSSYEQYFGPGTRLTVT.

The table lists this clonotype with a few counts. The CDR3 DNA sequence: TGTGCCAGCAGCGTAGGGTCCGGGACTAGAGGCTATGAGCAGTTCTTC. Protein product: CASSVGSGTRGYEQFF. This chain connects TRBV9 to TRBJ2-1, with 8 bases that match TRBD2. The CDR3 runs to 16 residues. Per germline, CDR1 SGDLS and CDR2 YYNGEE. V shed 0 bases and J 8 bases; nucleotides not matched to a gene: 10.

This clonotype was counted only a few times. This chain links TRBV9 with TRBJ2-1; 13 positions agree with TRBD2. Germline V gives CDR1 SGDLS, CDR2 YYNGEE. The CDR3 runs 16 residues. The trim removed 3 bases at V and 6 bases at J, leaving 6 bases unmatched. The CDR3 loop is CASSGTSGRARNEQFF. CDR3 DNA sequence: TGTGCCAGCAGCGGAACTAGCGGGAGGGCCCGCAATGAGCAGTTCTTC.

Notes on this clonotype: Being one base from a much bigger clone, this may be a read error. The chain uses TRBV5-4 and TRBJ2-1; D perhaps matches TRBD2 (5 bases). V lost 3 bases and J lost 9, with 13 bases in between. The CDR3 runs 13 residues. Looked up from germline, CDR1 is SGHNT and CDR2 is YYREEE (reference sequence). The CDR3 spells CASSSEEVVEQFF. The CDR3 nucleotides are TGTGCCAGCAGCTCTGAGGAGGTGGTTGAGCAGTTCTTC. Looking up the rest from reference TRBV5-4 and TRBJ2-1 gives the full variable domain: ETGVTQSPTHLIKTRGQQVTLRCSSQSGHNTVSWYQQALGQGPQFIFQYYREEENGRGNFPPRFSGLQFPNYSSELNVNALELDDSALYLCASSSEEVVEQFFGPGTRLTVL.

This clonotype showed up just a few times. A read error is possible here, since a much larger clone lies one base away. This chain connects TRBV30 to TRBJ2-1; D is undetermined. Germline CDR1 GTSNPN, CDR2 SVGIG (reference sequence). The CDR3 loop spans 13 amino acids. As DNA, the CDR3 is TGTGCCTGGAGCCTAGACTGGTACAATGGGCAGTTCTTC. Amino acids: CAWSLDWYNGQFF.

This clonotype was seen ten or more times. This sequence joins TRBV20-1 and TRBJ1-2; weak D call: TRBD1 (5 bases). Trimming pared 2 bases from V and 3 bases from J, leaving 7 bases between. Germline V gene data show CDR1 as DFQATT and CDR2 as SNEGSKA (reference sequence). CDR3 length: 12 residues. DNA for the CDR3: TGCAGTGCTAGACCGGGGGACTATGGCTACACCTTC. The encoded protein is CSARPGDYGYTF.